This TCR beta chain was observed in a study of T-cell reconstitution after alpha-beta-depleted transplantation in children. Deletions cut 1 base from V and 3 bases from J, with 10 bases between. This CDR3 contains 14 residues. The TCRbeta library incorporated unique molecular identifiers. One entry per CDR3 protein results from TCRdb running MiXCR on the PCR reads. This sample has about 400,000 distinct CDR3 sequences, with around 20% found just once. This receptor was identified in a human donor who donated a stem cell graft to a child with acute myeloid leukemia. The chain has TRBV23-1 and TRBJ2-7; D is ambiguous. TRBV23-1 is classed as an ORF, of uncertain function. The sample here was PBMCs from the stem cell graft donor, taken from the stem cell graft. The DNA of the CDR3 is TGCGCCAGCAGTCAATTCACGTTGATCTACGAGCAGTACTTC. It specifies CASSQFTLIYEQYF.